Presented here are 7 T cell receptor beta chains from one specimen sequenced in a study of control samples from healthy donors and cancer patients. Profiled with immunoSEQ multiplex PCR; TCRdb holds only in-frame clones, not every one. The data show some 90,000 clones, 85% to 90% seen once. Sequencing input: blood. Every receptor here comes from a woman aged 55-70 years in good health.

The chain couples TRBV9 to TRBJ2-5, with D possibly TRBD1 on 6 matching bases. Looked up from germline, CDR1 is SGDLS and CDR2 is YYNGEE. V gave up 2 bases and J gave up 1 base, with 15 bases separating them. The CDR3 totals 16 residues. CDR3 residues: CASSVAGTRPQETQYF. In nucleotides, the CDR3 is TGTGCCAGCAGCGTTGCCGGGACAAGGCCCCAAGAGACCCAGTACTTC.

This chain uses TRBV18 with TRBJ2-5; 7 bases fit TRBD1. Trimming took 3 bases from V and 1 from J; bases not matched to a gene: 2. The CDR3 runs to 14 residues. Looked up from germline, CDR1 is KGHSH and CDR2 is LQKENI. The CDR3 DNA is TGTGCCAGCTCACCGGACAGGACCCAAGAGACCCAGTACTTC. It yields the protein CASSPDRTQETQYF.

This chain links TRBV12-3 or TRBV12-4 with TRBJ1-2; no reliable D call. This CDR3 region has 11 residues. The V and J ends lost 2 bases and 8 bases respectively, with 6 bases between them. The CDR3 reads CASSLYSGYTF. CDR3 nucleotide sequence: TGTGCCAGCAGTTTATACTCCGGCTACACCTTC.

This clone was seen just once. The rearrangement uses TRBV29-1 and TRBJ2-7; D could derive from TRBD1 or TRBD2 (5 bases each). The germline CDR1 and CDR2 sequences are SQVTM and ANQGSEA. The CDR3 has 11 residues. V lost 6 bases and J lost 5, with 11 bases in between. The CDR3 coding sequence is TGCAGCGTCCGTGGGGGAAACGAGCAGTACTTC. As protein: CSVRGGNEQYF.

The chain employs TRBV9 and TRBJ1-2, with a weak D call TRBD1 (5 bases). V lost 3 bases, J lost 7 bases, and 19 bases lay in between. Germline CDR1 and CDR2: SGDLS and YYNGEE. CDR3 length: 15 amino acids. In DNA, the CDR3 is TGTGCCAGCAGCGGCGCGGGGACGGACTACTCTGGCTACACCTTC. Its translation is CASSGAGTDYSGYTF. The variable domain in full, completed from reference TRBV9 and TRBJ1-2, reads DSGVTQTPKHLITATGQRVTLRCSPRSGDLSVYWYQQSLDQGLQFLIQYYNGEERAKGNILERFSAQQFPDLHSELNLSSLELGDSALYFCASSGAGTDYSGYTFGSGTRLTVV.

The chain employs TRBV6-6 and TRBJ2-2; D uncertain. V was shortened by 6 bases and J by 2 bases, with 16 bases between the two germline ends. Germline V gene data show CDR1 as MNHNY and CDR2 as SVGAGI (reference sequence). The CDR3 contains 16 residues. In DNA, the CDR3 is TGTGCCAGCAGACACGACCGAGCGCGTAACACCGGGGAGCTGTTTTTT. Translating gives CASRHDRARNTGELFF.

V gene TRBV6-1 combines with J gene TRBJ1-5; D is perhaps TRBD1 (5 bases). V dropped 3 bases and J dropped 0 bases, with 12 bases sitting between them. Per the germline V gene, CDR1 is MNHNS and CDR2 is SASEGT. This CDR3 contains 16 residues. The CDR3 region has the DNA TGTGCCAGCAGTGAGGGGGTTTGGCGTAGCAATCAGCCCCAGCATTTT. Translated: CASSEGVWRSNQPQHF.